This T cell receptor (beta chain) was observed in a study of shared clonotypes between healthy human individuals. Execution of the assay was at deep level. Repertoires were generated with immunoSEQ multiplex PCR, while TCRdb's copy carries only in-frame clones and drops some. The sample records hundreds of thousands of clones, more than 75% being singletons. This clone was recorded a few times. The antigen is undetermined. Overall study results and limits: It was expected that sequencing depth would affect clonotype sharing among donors.

This sequence was found in a man aged 18 to 35 in good health. Sequencing was done on a sample of memory CD8+ T cells sorted from blood. As for subset: CD45RO+ cells pooled with CCR7-negative TemRA cells.

CDR3 nucleotide sequence: TGCAGCGTTGAAGATCTAAGGGCCAGCCTTGGGGTCTATGGCTACACCTTC. It specifies CSVEDLRASLGVYGYTF. The V gene is TRBV29-1, the J gene TRBJ1-2; D unresolved. The CDR3 is 17 amino acids. Germline CDR1 is SQVTM and CDR2 is ANQGSEA. With 0 bases removed from V and 4 bases from J, the gap between germline ends came to 21 bases.